The 26 T cell receptor beta chains in this list originate from one sample, sequenced in a study of monozygotic twins with inflammatory bowel disease. TCRdb re-called the 5' RACE reads; every CDR3 protein appears as one record, without DNA. This sample lists about 330,000 distinct CDR3 sequences; its ten largest clones have 2% to 2.5%. The sequencing input was blood. The origin of the receptors is a human donor with ulcerative colitis or Crohn's disease, or a healthy co-twin of an affected twin (not recorded which).

The chain has TRBV4-1 and TRBJ2-7; no DNA is available, so the TRBD1 call from TCRdb remains unchecked. The germline gives CDR1 MGHRA, CDR2 YSYEKL. This CDR3 comprises 12 residues. This chain's CDR3 is CASSQEGTARTF.

CDR3 sequence reads: CSARLSPGQGEGPLEAAFF. The chain recombines TRBV20-1 with TRBJ1-1; the D call of TRBD1 rests on TCRdb alone, since no DNA is present to check it. Germline assignment: CDR1 DFQATT and CDR2 SNEGSKA (reference sequence). This CDR3 is 19 amino acids long.

The rearrangement joins TRBV15 to TRBJ2-7; TCRdb indicates TRBD1, and absent DNA this call remains unverified. In germline, CDR1 is LNHNV, CDR2 YYDKDF (reference sequence). CDR3 length: 14 amino acids. The CDR3 loop reads CATSKDRDSYEQYF.

V is TRBV6-5 and J is TRBJ1-2; TCRdb designates TRBD1, a call that cannot be tested without DNA. The V gene's germline CDR1 is MNHEY and CDR2 SVGAGI. This CDR3 is 13 amino acids long. This CDR3 reads CASRGGQLYGYTF.

V and J are TRBV27 and TRBJ2-7. Germline V lookup: CDR1 MNHEY, CDR2 SMNVEV (reference sequence). The CDR3 has 14 residues. The CDR3 protein is CANSLKGFPYEQYF.

The J gene is TRBJ1-5, the V gene TRBV6-2 or TRBV6-3; TCRdb designates TRBD1, a call that cannot be tested without DNA. This CDR3 comprises 14 residues. Germline loops: CDR1 MNHEY, CDR2 SVGEGT. This CDR3 reads CASSYFGQGQPQHF.

This chain connects TRBV20-1 to TRBJ1-5; TCRdb returns TRBD1, unconfirmable since there is no DNA. The length of the CDR3 is 14 residues. Germline CDR1 is DFQATT and CDR2 is SNEGSKA (reference sequence). CDR3 protein: CSAEKGQGNQPQHF.

The V call is TRBV21-1, the J call TRBJ1-6; TCRdb's D call, TRBD1, is unchecked because there is no DNA. TRBV21-1 is assigned pseudogene status. This CDR3 is 23 amino acids long. The CDR3 sequence is CASSKCREPDREPSPNYNSPLHF.

The chain joins TRBV7-2 to TRBJ1-2; TCRdb's D gene call, TRBD1, goes unchecked for lack of DNA. Germline V CDR1 and CDR2: SGHTA, FQGNSA. The CDR3 extends over 15 amino acids. The CDR3 reads CASSFPGTVNYGYTF.

This rearrangement joins TRBV6-2 or TRBV6-3 to TRBJ2-3; TCRdb outputs TRBD1, but without DNA this stays unchecked. Germline V gene lookup returns CDR1 MNHEY and CDR2 SVGEGT. CDR3 length: 14 amino acids. The CDR3 here is CASSLFRDTNTQYF.

The chain employs TRBV27 and TRBJ1-6. CDR3 size: 16 residues. CDR1 and CDR2 from the germline V gene are MNHEY and SMNVEV (reference sequence). CDR3 loop: CASSLRGPANNSPLHF.

Here the CDR3 reads CASSTGLAEYNEQFF. The chain employs TRBV7-3 and TRBJ2-1; the TCRdb call, TRBD2, lacks DNA for checking. The CDR3 runs 15 residues. Per germline, CDR1 SGHTA and CDR2 FQGTGA.

This chain uses TRBV11-1 with TRBJ2-7; TCRdb calls TRBD2, which cannot be checked without DNA. The length of the CDR3 is 14 residues. Germline CDR1 reads SGHAT; CDR2 reads FQDESV (reference sequence). The CDR3: CASAPRLAWNEQYF.

The chain couples TRBV6-2 or TRBV6-3 to TRBJ2-1; TCRdb picks TRBD1, but there is no DNA to check that call. The germline V gene encodes CDR1 MNHEY and CDR2 SVGEGT. The CDR3 totals 14 residues. This CDR3 is CASSYPGQDNEQFF.

The rearrangement uses TRBV7-2 and TRBJ2-3. Germline V gene data show CDR1 as SGHTA and CDR2 as FQGNSA. The CDR3 contains 15 residues. The CDR3 reads CASSFGPTSADTQYF.

This chain uses TRBV6-1 with TRBJ1-6; TCRdb reports TRBD1, a call that lacks DNA to check it against. CDR1 and CDR2 from the germline V gene are MNHNS and SASEGT. CDR3 size: 14 residues. The CDR3 is CASSPAPDNSPLHF.

The chain links TRBV28 to TRBJ2-2; the D gene TCRdb calls, TRBD1, cannot be checked with no DNA. The CDR3 loop spans 17 amino acids. CDR1 and CDR2 from the germline V gene are MDHEN and SYDVKM. The CDR3 sequence is CASSTGGAGGTTGELFF.

V gene TRBV29-1 combines with J gene TRBJ2-1; the TCRdb call, TRBD1, lacks DNA for checking. Germline V CDR1 and CDR2: SQVTM, ANQGSEA. The CDR3 totals 13 residues. The CDR3 sequence is CSVEDRGLYEQFF.

V usage is TRBV27 and J usage is TRBJ2-3; the TCRdb D gene call, TRBD2, has no DNA to confirm it. CDR1 and CDR2 from the germline V gene are MNHEY and SMNVEV (reference sequence). The CDR3 length is 16 residues. CDR3 region: CASSAHASGSTDTQYF.

The chain recombines TRBV20-1 with TRBJ1-5; TCRdb calls TRBD1, which cannot be checked without DNA. CDR1 DFQATT and CDR2 SNEGSKA come from the germline V gene (reference sequence). This CDR3 contains 14 residues. CDR3 sequence: CSARQGVGNQPQHF.

This chain connects TRBV18 to TRBJ2-7; the TCRdb D gene call, TRBD1, has no DNA to confirm it. The germline gives CDR1 KGHSH, CDR2 LQKENI. This CDR3 region has 14 residues. CDR3 residues: CASSPETGTYEQYF. Variable domain in full (rest from reference TRBV18 and TRBJ2-7): NAGVMQNPRHLVRRRGQEARLRCSPMKGHSHVYWYRQLPEEGLKFMVYLQKENIIDESGMPKERFSAEFPKEGPSILRIQQVVRGDSAAYFCASSPETGTYEQYFGPGTRLTVT.

The V and J genes are TRBV5-1 and TRBJ2-5; as DNA is missing, the TRBD1 call by TCRdb cannot be tested. CDR3 length equals 12 residues. Germline V gene lookup returns CDR1 SGHRS and CDR2 YFSETQ. CDR3: CASSSAGETQYF.

The genes are TRBV20-1 and TRBJ2-2; TCRdb lists TRBD2, though no DNA is available to test this call. Germline V gives CDR1 DFQATT, CDR2 SNEGSKA (reference sequence). CDR3 size: 15 residues. The CDR3 here is CSARTSGSRTGELFF.

The chain combines TRBV7-2 with TRBJ2-5; without DNA, the TCRdb call of TRBD2 cannot be checked. Germline CDR1 SGHTA, CDR2 FQGNSA. There are 16 residues in the CDR3. This CDR3 reads CASSLSPAGPKETQYF. The full variable domain, its missing parts supplied by reference TRBV7-2 and TRBJ2-5, is GAGVSQSPSNKVTEKGKDVELRCDPISGHTALYWYRQSLGQGLEFLIYFQGNSAPDKSGLPSDRFSAERTGGSVSTLTIQRTQQEDSAVYLCASSLSPAGPKETQYFGPGTRLLVL.

V gene TRBV15 combines with J gene TRBJ1-5. This CDR3 comprises 12 residues. The germline gives CDR1 LNHNV, CDR2 YYDKDF (reference sequence). CDR3: CATSNSNQPQHF.

The chain uses TRBV20-1 and TRBJ1-5. This CDR3 is built from 12 residues. Germline V gives CDR1 DFQATT, CDR2 SNEGSKA (reference sequence). CDR3 region: CSASYSNQPQHF.